This T cell receptor beta chain was captured by sequencing in a study of T cells after yellow fever vaccination. Study-wide points: Any FACS-sorted repertoire could hold abundant clonotypes that contaminate it from the bulk population. The secondary response was weaker, and its peak arrived faster, on day 5 versus 15.

The germline CDR1 and CDR2 sequences are SEHNR and FQNEAQ (reference sequence). This CDR3 is 15 amino acids long. Deletions cut 4 bases from V and 5 bases from J, with 17 bases between. This clonotype turned up a few times. What it binds is unknown. Synthesis of TCR cDNA relied on 5'RACE template switching, which attached a universal primer site and UMIs. TCRdb independently ran MiXCR on the 5' RACE reads; one entry per CDR3 protein. The sample lists hundreds of thousands of distinct CDR3 sequences, around a sixth seen once, with 15% to 20% in the top ten. This receptor was obtained from a man aged 18 to 29 who received the YFV17D yellow fever vaccine. V is TRBV7-9 and J is TRBJ1-1; D is uncertain. Sample: PBMCs, taken before the yellow fever booster vaccination. The CDR3 DNA sequence: TGTGCCAGCAGCTCCGTTTCCGGCATCATTACTGAAGCTTTCTTT. This codes for CASSSVSGIITEAFF. The complete variable domain, with remaining parts taken from reference TRBV7-9 and TRBJ1-1, reads DTGVSQNPRHKITKRGQNVTFRCDPISEHNRLYWYRQTLGQGPEFLTYFQNEAQLEKSRLLSDRFSAERPKGSFSTLEIQRTEQGDSAMYLCASSSVSGIITEAFFGQGTRLTVV.